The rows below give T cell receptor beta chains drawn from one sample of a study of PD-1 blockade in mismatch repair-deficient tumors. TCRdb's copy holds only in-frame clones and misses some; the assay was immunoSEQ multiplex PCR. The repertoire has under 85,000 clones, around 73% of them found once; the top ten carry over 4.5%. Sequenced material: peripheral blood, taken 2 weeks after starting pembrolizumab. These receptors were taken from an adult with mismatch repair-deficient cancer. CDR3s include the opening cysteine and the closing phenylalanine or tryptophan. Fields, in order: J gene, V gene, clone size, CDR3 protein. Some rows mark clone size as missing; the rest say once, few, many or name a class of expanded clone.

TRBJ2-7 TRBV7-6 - CASSPLAGRAGGEEQYF
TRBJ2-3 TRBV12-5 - CASGFGTGGSTDTQYF
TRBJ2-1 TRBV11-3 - CASSLGRRELPNNEQFF
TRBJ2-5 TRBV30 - CAWSAVGGETQYF
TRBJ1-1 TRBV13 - CARCSMNTEAFF
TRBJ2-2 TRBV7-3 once CASSSNGQLGPGELFF
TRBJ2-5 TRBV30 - CAWLFVETQYF
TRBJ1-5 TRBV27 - CASSPLENQPQHF
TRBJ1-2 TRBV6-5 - CASRDLGNYGYTF
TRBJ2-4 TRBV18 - CASSPDRYPFVAKNIQYF
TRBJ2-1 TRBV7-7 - CASSDRQEDSSYNEQFF
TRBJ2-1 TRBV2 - CASSRLAGVGEQFF
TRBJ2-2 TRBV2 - CASIQRGGTGELFF
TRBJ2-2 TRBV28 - CASSLWTSGPVPNTGELFF
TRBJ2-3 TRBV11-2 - CASSFREVDTQYF
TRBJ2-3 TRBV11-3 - CASSLFTGGTDTQYF
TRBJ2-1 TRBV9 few CASSAQTSGDGQFF
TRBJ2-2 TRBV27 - CASSLTNTGELFF
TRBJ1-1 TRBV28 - CASSPVVGNTEAFF
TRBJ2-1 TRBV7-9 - CASSPEAYNEQFF
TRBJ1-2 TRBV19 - CASSRDRAEVYGYTF
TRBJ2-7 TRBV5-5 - CASTKSSESSYEQYF
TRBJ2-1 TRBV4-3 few CASSWKVGNEQFF
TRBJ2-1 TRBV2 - CASSEWGGSLYNEQFF
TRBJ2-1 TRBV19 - CASTGPYNEQFF
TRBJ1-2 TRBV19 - CASSIEAGNHYGYTF
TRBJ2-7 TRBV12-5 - CASALDRSYEQYF
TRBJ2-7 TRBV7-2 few CASSLGLGRVYEQYF
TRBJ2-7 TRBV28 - CASSPAPPASHYEQYF
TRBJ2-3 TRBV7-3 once CASSPSTDTQYF
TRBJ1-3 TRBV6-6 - CASSYGTGVRDTIYF
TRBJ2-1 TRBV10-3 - CAISEMREGPNEQFF
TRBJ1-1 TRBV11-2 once CASSVARDTEAFF